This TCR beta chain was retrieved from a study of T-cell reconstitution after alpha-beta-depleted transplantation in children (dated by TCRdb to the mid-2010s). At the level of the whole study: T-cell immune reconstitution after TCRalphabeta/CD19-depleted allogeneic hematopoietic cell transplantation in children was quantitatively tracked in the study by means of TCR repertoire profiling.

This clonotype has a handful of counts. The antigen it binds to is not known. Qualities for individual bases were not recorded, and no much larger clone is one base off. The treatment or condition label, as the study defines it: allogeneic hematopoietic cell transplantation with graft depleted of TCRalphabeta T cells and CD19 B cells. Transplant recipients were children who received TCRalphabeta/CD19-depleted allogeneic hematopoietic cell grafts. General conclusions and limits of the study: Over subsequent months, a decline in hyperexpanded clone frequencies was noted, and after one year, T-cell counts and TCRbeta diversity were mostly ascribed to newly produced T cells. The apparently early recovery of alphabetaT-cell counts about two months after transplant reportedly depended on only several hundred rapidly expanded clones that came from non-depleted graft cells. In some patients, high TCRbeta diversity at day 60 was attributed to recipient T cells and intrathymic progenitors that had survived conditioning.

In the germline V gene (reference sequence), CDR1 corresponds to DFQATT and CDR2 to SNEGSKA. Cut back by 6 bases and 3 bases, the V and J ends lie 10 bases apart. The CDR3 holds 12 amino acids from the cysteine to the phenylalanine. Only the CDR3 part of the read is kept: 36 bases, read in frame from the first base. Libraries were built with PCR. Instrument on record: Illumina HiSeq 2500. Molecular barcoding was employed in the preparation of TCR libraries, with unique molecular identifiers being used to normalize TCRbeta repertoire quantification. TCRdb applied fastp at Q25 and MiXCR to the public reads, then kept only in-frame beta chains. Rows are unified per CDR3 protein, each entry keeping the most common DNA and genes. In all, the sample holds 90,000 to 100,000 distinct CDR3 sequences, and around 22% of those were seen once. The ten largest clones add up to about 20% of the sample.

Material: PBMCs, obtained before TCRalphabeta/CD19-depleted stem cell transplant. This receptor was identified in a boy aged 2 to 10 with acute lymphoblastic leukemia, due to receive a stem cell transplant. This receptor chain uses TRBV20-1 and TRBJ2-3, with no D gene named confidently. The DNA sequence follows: TGCAGTGCAGAGACCTTGACAGATACGCAGTATTTT. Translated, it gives CSAETLTDTQYF.